Listed below are T cell receptor beta chains from one sample, sequenced in a study of CD8+ T cells in alopecia areata. Profiling relied on immunoSEQ multiplex PCR, and the TCRdb table lists in-frame clones only, not all of them. The table lists fewer than 350,000 clones, about three fifths of them singletons, with more than 1.5% in the top ten. Sequencing was performed on CD4+ T cells sorted from blood, taken at week 24, from a patient treated with tofacitinib. These receptors were obtained from a human donor with alopecia areata. The CDR3 runs from the conserved cysteine through the conserved F or W. A D gene is named only where the DNA matches it firmly. The size entry is marked missing in some rows and otherwise reads once, few, many or a size class.

TRBJ2-5 - TRBD1 TRBV4-1 CASSRTGLEETQYF TGCGCCAGCAGTCGGACAGGGCTTGAGGAGACCCAGTACTTC
TRBJ1-1 - - TRBV29-1 CSATDGGEAFF TGCAGCGCTACTGATGGGGGTGAAGCTTTCTTT
TRBJ2-1 few - TRBV29-1 CSAGGRGDEQFF TGCAGCGCCGGGGGTCGTGGCGATGAGCAGTTCTTC
TRBJ2-6 - TRBD1 TRBV13 CASSPDRGLGANVLTF TGTGCCAGCAGCCCGGACAGGGGGCTCGGGGCCAACGTCCTGACTTTC
TRBJ2-3 - TRBD2 TRBV7-2 CASGATGTSIRDTQYF TGTGCCAGCGGGGCCACCGGGACTAGCATAAGAGATACGCAGTATTTT
TRBJ2-5 once TRBD1 TRBV28 CASSLPQGSRETQYF TGTGCCAGCAGTCTCCCACAGGGGTCCAGGGAGACCCAGTACTTC
TRBJ2-3 few - TRBV28 CASKSGTDTQYF TGTGCCAGCAAATCGGGCACAGATACGCAGTATTTT
TRBJ1-2 - TRBD1 TRBV5-1 CASSSDRRGGYTF TGCGCCAGCAGCTCGGACAGGAGGGGTGGCTACACCTTC
TRBJ2-5 - - TRBV7-7 CASSLRLKETQYF TGTGCTAGCAGCCTCCGACTAAAAGAGACCCAGTACTTC
TRBJ2-3 - - TRBV10-3 CAISVGHNTDTQYF TGTGCCATCAGTGTGGGACACAACACAGATACGCAGTATTTT
TRBJ1-2 few TRBD1 TRBV7-9 CASSFPGTAHYGYTF TGTGCCAGCAGCTTCCCCGGGACAGCACACTATGGCTACACCTTC
TRBJ2-1 - - TRBV7-8 CASSFDRISEQFF TGTGCCAGCAGCTTTGACAGGATTAGCGAGCAGTTCTTC
TRBJ1-6 - - TRBV29-1 CSVTPLRGSPLHF TGCAGCGTGACCCCTCTGAGGGGTTCACCCCTCCACTTT
TRBJ2-7 - TRBD2 TRBV5-1 CASSRAGSSYEQYF TGCGCCAGCAGCCGAGCGGGGAGCTCCTACGAGCAGTACTTC
TRBJ1-2 - - TRBV7-2 CASSLAHYGYTF TGTGCCAGCAGCTTAGCCCACTATGGCTACACCTTC
TRBJ2-5 once - TRBV5-6 CASSSDRQETQYF TGTGCCAGCAGCTCTGACAGACAAGAGACCCAGTACTTC
TRBJ1-5 few - TRBV4-1 CASSQEGNSNQPQHF TGCGCCAGCAGCCAAGAAGGCAATAGCAATCAGCCCCAGCATTTT
TRBJ2-3 few TRBD2 TRBV30 CAWRASGNTDTQYF TGTGCCTGGAGGGCCAGCGGGAACACAGATACGCAGTATTTT
TRBJ2-1 - - TRBV9 CASSVAGSNEQFF TGTGCCAGCAGCGTAGCGGGGTCCAATGAGCAGTTCTTC
TRBJ1-1 - - TRBV10-3 CAISRGNTEAFF TGTGCCATCAGTCGAGGGAACACTGAAGCTTTCTTT
TRBJ1-2 - - TRBV28 CASSSRQTYGYTF TGTGCCAGCAGTTCTAGACAGACCTATGGCTACACCTTC
TRBJ2-1 - - TRBV9 CASSVGQGRQFF TGTGCCAGCAGCGTAGGTCAGGGAAGGCAGTTCTTC
TRBJ1-1 few - TRBV30 CAWIRITIENTEAFF TGTGCCTGGATCCGGATTACCATCGAGAACACTGAAGCTTTCTTT
TRBJ1-5 - TRBD1 TRBV30 CAWSGLRGQGNQPQHF TGTGCCTGGAGTGGCCTCCGGGGACAGGGCAATCAGCCCCAGCATTTT
TRBJ2-5 - TRBD1 TRBV5-1 CASSADRGGETQYF TGCGCCAGCAGCGCGGACAGGGGAGGAGAGACCCAGTACTTC
TRBJ2-2 - TRBD2 TRBV10-3 CAIAATSDTGELFF TGTGCCATCGCCGCGACTAGCGACACCGGGGAGCTGTTTTTT
TRBJ2-1 - TRBD2 TRBV7-2 CASSPGTSNEQFF TGTGCCAGCAGCCCCGGGACTAGCAATGAGCAGTTCTTC
TRBJ2-5 - TRBD1 TRBV29-1 CSIDRGEETQYF TGCAGCATTGACAGGGGAGAAGAGACCCAGTACTTC
TRBJ2-4 - TRBD1 TRBV5-1 CASRQGNIQYF TGCGCCAGCAGACAGGGGAACATTCAGTACTTC
TRBJ2-3 - - TRBV30 CAWSAGTGDATQYF TGTGCCTGGAGCGCCGGGACTGGGGACGCTACGCAGTATTTT
TRBJ2-7 - - TRBV25-1 CASRPHEQYF TGTGCCAGCAGACCCCACGAGCAGTACTTC
TRBJ1-5 few - TRBV27 CASTPGPGSNQPQHF TGTGCCAGCACCCCGGGACCCGGTAGCAATCAGCCCCAGCATTTT
TRBJ1-5 - - TRBV28 CASSLDLSNQPQHF TGTGCCAGCAGTTTAGACTTGAGCAATCAGCCCCAGCATTTT
TRBJ2-5 few TRBD1 TRBV29-1 CSVRTGRETQYF TGCAGCGTCCGGACAGGGAGAGAGACCCAGTACTTC
TRBJ1-5 - - TRBV5-1 CASSLVPGGKNQPQHF TGCGCCAGCAGCTTGGTTCCGGGAGGGAAGAATCAGCCCCAGCATTTT
TRBJ1-2 - - TRBV15 CATSRAGVVDGYTF TGTGCCACCAGCAGAGCTGGGGTGGTGGATGGCTACACCTTC
TRBJ1-5 - - TRBV6-4 CASYRVGNQPQHF TGTGCCAGCTACAGGGTTGGCAATCAGCCCCAGCATTTT
TRBJ2-7 many TRBD2 TRBV29-1 CSVEVPGTSGAYEQYF TGCAGCGTTGAAGTCCCCGGGACTAGCGGGGCGTACGAGCAGTACTTC
TRBJ2-1 - - TRBV2 CASSGIKGSTYNEQFF TGTGCCAGCAGTGGTATCAAGGGGTCGACGTACAATGAGCAGTTCTTC
TRBJ1-2 - TRBD1 TRBV7-8 CASSLDNGAGGDGYTF TGTGCCAGCAGCTTAGATAACGGTGCAGGGGGCGATGGCTACACCTTC
TRBJ2-1 - - TRBV7-2 CASSPSPPYNEQFF TGTGCCAGCAGCCCCAGTCCCCCCTACAATGAGCAGTTCTTC
TRBJ1-1 few - TRBV5-1 CASRNGPGAFF TGCGCCAGCAGAAATGGCCCTGGAGCTTTCTTT
TRBJ2-5 few TRBD1 TRBV29-1 CSAQTGDETQYF TGCAGCGCTCAGACAGGGGACGAGACCCAGTACTTC
TRBJ2-1 - - TRBV5-1 CASSLAGRVNEQFF TGCGCCAGCAGCTTGGCGGGCAGGGTTAATGAGCAGTTCTTC
TRBJ1-2 - TRBD1 TRBV5-1 CASSLVGQTIYGYTF TGCGCCAGCAGCTTGGTGGGACAGACCATCTATGGCTACACCTTC
TRBJ2-7 - TRBD1 TRBV30 CAPWDRSSYEQYF TGTGCCCCTTGGGACAGGAGCTCCTACGAGCAGTACTTC
TRBJ1-5 - - TRBV29-1 CSVRENSNQPQHF TGCAGCGTCAGGGAAAATAGCAATCAGCCCCAGCATTTT
TRBJ2-7 few - TRBV6-5 CASKGQLSSYEQYF TGTGCCAGCAAGGGGCAACTAAGCTCCTACGAGCAGTACTTC
TRBJ1-5 - - TRBV2 CASSQSENQPQHF TGTGCCAGCAGTCAATCAGAGAATCAGCCCCAGCATTTT
TRBJ1-1 - - TRBV18 CASSPARGRIMNTEAFF TGTGCCAGCTCACCGGCCAGGGGTAGGATCATGAACACTGAAGCTTTCTTT
TRBJ2-5 - TRBD1 TRBV30 CASADRGPETQYF TGTGCCTCCGCGGACAGGGGGCCAGAGACCCAGTACTTC
TRBJ2-3 few TRBD2 TRBV7-9 CASSLGLARTDTQYF TGTGCCAGCAGCTTAGGACTAGCGCGGACAGATACGCAGTATTTT
TRBJ2-2 - - TRBV4-3 CASSQETSGNTGELFF TGCGCCAGCAGCCAAGAGACGTCAGGGAACACCGGGGAGCTGTTTTTT
TRBJ1-1 - - TRBV30 CAWSPPRQYTEAFF TGTGCCTGGAGTCCCCCCAGGCAGTACACTGAAGCTTTCTTT
TRBJ2-5 - - TRBV7-2 CASSLLGETQYF TGTGCCAGCAGCTTGTTAGGAGAGACCCAGTACTTC